The 10 T cell receptor beta chains below all came from one sample that was sequenced in a study of naive and memory T cell subsets. Both TRBC1 and TRBC2 were covered by a beta constant-region primer of two equimolar oligonucleotides. In TCRdb, the UMI-ligation and nested PCR reads were re-called with MiXCR into one record per CDR3 protein. Here the sample spans around 90,000 distinct CDR3 sequences, around 6.5% being singletons. Specimen: central memory CD4+ T cells from blood. The receptors were sampled from a human donor in good health.

This clonotype has a count of ten or more. DNA of the CDR3: TGTGCCAGCTGCTCCAGGAGGCACGGGGGCAATCAGCCCCAGCATTTT. It encodes CASCSRRHGGNQPQHF. J is TRBJ1-5 and V is TRBV28; D gene uncertain. This CDR3 comprises 16 residues. V dropped 8 bases and J dropped 2 bases, with 19 bases sitting between them. Germline V gene data show CDR1 as MDHEN and CDR2 as SYDVKM.

Here the CDR3 reads CASSLPIGTTGAQYF. The CDR3 DNA follows: TGTGCCAGCAGCCTCCCCATTGGGACCACGGGGGCGCAGTATTTT. V is TRBV6-2 or TRBV6-3 and J is TRBJ2-3, with TRBD2 as a possible D gene (6 bases). CDR3 length: 15 residues. Germline V gene data show CDR1 as MNHEY and CDR2 as SVGEGT. Trimming pared 6 bases from V and 10 bases from J, leaving 23 bases between.

This clonotype was picked up a small number of times. This chain's CDR3 is CASSLGSPIVYGYTF. In DNA form, the CDR3 reads TGTGCCAGCAGCTTAGGCTCACCCATTGTCTATGGCTACACCTTC. The chain couples TRBV7-9 to TRBJ1-2; D is unclear. The CDR3 covers 15 residues. In germline, CDR1 is SEHNR, CDR2 FQNEAQ (reference sequence). Trimming left V 1 base short and J 4 bases short, with 13 bases between.

V is TRBV12-3 or TRBV12-4 and J is TRBJ2-3; TRBD2 matches at 9 bases. Trimming cost V 7 bases and J 1 base; bases outside gene matches: 0. There are 13 residues in the CDR3. The CDR3 here is CASKREGTDTQYF. CDR3 nucleotides: TGTGCCAGCAAGCGGGAGGGCACAGATACGCAGTATTTT.

This clonotype was seen a handful of times. This rearrangement joins TRBV20-1 to TRBJ2-3; 10 bases align to TRBD2. CDR3 size: 14 residues. V shed 8 bases, J shed 1 base, and the junction held 6 bases outside the gene matches. CDR1 and CDR2 (germline): DFQATT, SNEGSKA (reference sequence). The CDR3 DNA follows: TGCAGTACCCGAGGACTAGCGGGCACAGATACGCAGTATTTT. It specifies CSTRGLAGTDTQYF.

This clonotype was observed a handful of times. The gene calls are TRBV20-1 and TRBJ2-3; D call uncertain. V lost 0 bases to trimming and J lost 5 bases, with 21 bases between them. The CDR3 covers 17 residues. The germline CDR1 and CDR2 sequences are DFQATT and SNEGSKA (reference sequence). CDR3 nucleotides: TGCAGTGCTAGAGATCCCCTAGGTTTCCTTTCCGTAGATACGCAGTATTTT. Protein product: CSARDPLGFLSVDTQYF.

This clonotype was counted at least ten times. This chain connects TRBV7-9 to TRBJ2-5; 12 nucleotides line up with TRBD1. The V gene's germline CDR1 is SEHNR and CDR2 FQNEAQ (reference sequence). The CDR3 runs 14 residues. V lost 4 bases, J lost 4 bases, and 1 base stayed unmatched. CDR3 sequence reads: CASSWDRGRETQYF. The CDR3 DNA follows: TGTGCCAGCAGCTGGGACAGGGGGCGAGAGACCCAGTACTTC.

This clonotype was observed a handful of times. The chain has TRBV28 and TRBJ2-5; D may match TRBD1 or TRBD2 (5 bases each). The V gene lost 6 bases and the J gene lost 1 base, with 15 bases spanning the gap. Per the germline V gene, CDR1 is MDHEN and CDR2 is SYDVKM. The CDR3 has 15 amino acids. The CDR3 here is CASRLGPGPQETQYF. CDR3 nucleotide sequence: TGTGCCAGCAGACTTGGACCGGGACCCCAAGAGACCCAGTACTTC.

This clonotype was counted ten times or more. This chain connects TRBV20-1 to TRBJ1-1; D uncertain. The CDR3 is 15 amino acids. Trimming removed 2 bases from V and 5 bases from J, with 18 bases in between. The germline CDR1 and CDR2 sequences are DFQATT and SNEGSKA (reference sequence). As DNA, the CDR3 is TGCAGTGCTAGACCACCTGTGGGATTTCAGACTGAAGCTTTCTTT. It encodes CSARPPVGFQTEAFF.

V and J are TRBV7-9 and TRBJ1-4, with D unclear. The germline CDR1 and CDR2 sequences are SEHNR and FQNEAQ (reference sequence). The CDR3 runs 14 residues. V lost 5 bases, J lost 7 bases, and 14 bases lay in between. The CDR3 nucleotides are TGTGCCAGCAGCACACGCGGGGTTACTGAAAAACTGTTTTTT. It codes for CASSTRGVTEKLFF. The full variable domain, in which reference TRBV7-9 and TRBJ1-4 provide the parts outside the CDR3, is DTGVSQNPRHKITKRGQNVTFRCDPISEHNRLYWYRQTLGQGPEFLTYFQNEAQLEKSRLLSDRFSAERPKGSFSTLEIQRTEQGDSAMYLCASSTRGVTEKLFFGSGTQLSVL.